This T cell receptor (beta chain) was identified during a study of T-cell reconstitution after alpha-beta-depleted transplantation in children. With 5 bases clipped from V and 8 bases from J, the junction kept 9 bases outside the gene matches. Germline-derived CDR1 and CDR2 are SGHAT and FQNNGV. CDR3 length: 14 amino acids. In this sample, this clonotype turned up a few times. As yet, its antigen is unknown. Regarding the study as a whole: Once a year had passed after transplant, T-cell counts and diversity came mostly from newly produced T cells. Several patients had high TCRbeta diversity at day 60; it came from surviving recipient T cells and thymic progenitors.

A TCRbeta library incorporating unique molecular identifiers was prepared. Each CDR3 protein gets one entry after TCRdb re-called the PCR reads with MiXCR. In the table there are hundreds of thousands of distinct CDR3 sequences, 16% of which are singletons. The sample in question was PBMCs, mostly from graft donor cells, obtained 360 days after TCRalphabeta/CD19-depleted stem cell transplant. V usage is TRBV11-2 and J usage is TRBJ2-1, with 7 bases aligning to TRBD2. This TCR was sampled from a boy under three years old who had a stem cell transplant for Wiskott-Aldrich syndrome, so the T cells may come from the graft donor. DNA for the CDR3: TGTGCCAGCAGCCTGGGACTACCTGTCCATGAGCAGTTCTTC. This gives the protein CASSLGLPVHEQFF. Full variable domain (rest looked up from reference TRBV11-2 and TRBJ2-1): EAGVAQSPRYKIIEKRQSVAFWCNPISGHATLYWYQQILGQGPKLLIQFQNNGVVDDSQLPKDRFSAERLKGVDSTLKIQPAKLEDSAVYLCASSLGLPVHEQFFGPGTRLTVL.